The present T cell receptor beta chain was sequenced within a study of T cell responses to AZD1222 COVID-19 vaccine. This CDR3 comprises 14 residues. Libraries were prepared by immunoSEQ multiplex PCR; TCRdb keeps only in-frame clonotypes and omits some of them. This sample has some 170,000 clones; roughly 92% occur once, and the top ten carry 2.5% to 3%. Concerning this clone: Its specificity is unknown.

Study outcomes and limitations: Across spike, vaccine-associated CD4 TCRs were found, dominant at 160-218 and 743-854. Among spike-specific TCRs, nearly half reportedly target unmutated variant regions. There were repertoire samples only from the period after the peak T cell response.

The sample in question was peripheral blood, obtained on day 0 of AZD1222 vaccination. The TCR originated in an adult in good health. This rearrangement joins TRBV7-5 to TRBJ2-7; the table names TRBD2, a call not compared with the DNA. TRBV7-5 is described as a pseudogene. The chain's CDR3 is CVRSRNLADYEQYF. CDR3 nucleotides: TGTGTCAGAAGCCGGAATCTAGCGGACTACGAGCAGTACTTC.